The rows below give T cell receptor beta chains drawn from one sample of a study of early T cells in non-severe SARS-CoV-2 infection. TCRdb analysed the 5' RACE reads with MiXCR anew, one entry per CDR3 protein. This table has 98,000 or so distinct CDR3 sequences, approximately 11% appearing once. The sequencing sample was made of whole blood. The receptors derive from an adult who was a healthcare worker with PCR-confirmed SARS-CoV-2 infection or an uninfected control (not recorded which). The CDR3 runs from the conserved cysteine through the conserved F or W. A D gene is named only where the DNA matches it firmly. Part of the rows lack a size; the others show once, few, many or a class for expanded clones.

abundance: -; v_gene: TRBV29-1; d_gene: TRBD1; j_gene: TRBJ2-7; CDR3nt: TGCAGCGTTGTGCGGACAGGGGCCACCTACGAGCAGTACTTC; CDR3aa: CSVVRTGATYEQYF
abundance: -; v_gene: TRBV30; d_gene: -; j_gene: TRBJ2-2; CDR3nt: TGTGCCTGGAGTGTTAACGGGGAGCTGTTTTTT; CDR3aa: CAWSVNGELFF
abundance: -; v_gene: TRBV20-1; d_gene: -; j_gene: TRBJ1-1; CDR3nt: TGCAGTGCTAGATACGGGGGGCACACTGAAGCTTTCTTT; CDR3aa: CSARYGGHTEAFF
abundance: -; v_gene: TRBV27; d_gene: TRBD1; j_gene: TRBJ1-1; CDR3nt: TGTGCCAGCAGTTTCTACAGGGGTAACACTGAAGCTTTCTTT; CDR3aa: CASSFYRGNTEAFF
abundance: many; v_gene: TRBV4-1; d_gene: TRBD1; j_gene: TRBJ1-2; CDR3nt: TGCGCCAGCAGCCTTACACCGGGACAGGGCGACTATGGCTACACCTTC; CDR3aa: CASSLTPGQGDYGYTF
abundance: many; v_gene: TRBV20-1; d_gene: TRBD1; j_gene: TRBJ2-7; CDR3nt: TGCAGTGCCCCATCTGGGGGGACAGGTTCCTACGAGCAGTACTTC; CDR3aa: CSAPSGGTGSYEQYF
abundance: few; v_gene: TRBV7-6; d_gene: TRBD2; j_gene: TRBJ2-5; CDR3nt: TGTGCCAGCAGCTTAGGAATCGCGGGGGGGCAAGAGACCCAGTACTTC; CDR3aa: CASSLGIAGGQETQYF
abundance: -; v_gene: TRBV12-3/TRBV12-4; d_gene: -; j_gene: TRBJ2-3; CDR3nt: TGTGCCAGCAGTTTAGAGGGGGCAGATACGCAGTATTTT; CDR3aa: CASSLEGADTQYF
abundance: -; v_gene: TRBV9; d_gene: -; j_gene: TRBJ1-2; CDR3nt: TGTGCCAGCAGCGTACAGGCCTTAGCTAACTATGGCTACACCTTC; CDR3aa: CASSVQALANYGYTF
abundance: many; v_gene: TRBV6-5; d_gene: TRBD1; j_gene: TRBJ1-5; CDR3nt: TGTGCCAGCACCCACCTGGGGGACAGGGAAGATCAGCCCCAGCATTTT; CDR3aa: CASTHLGDREDQPQHF
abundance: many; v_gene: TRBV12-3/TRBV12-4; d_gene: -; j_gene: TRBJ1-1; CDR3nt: TGTGCCAGCAGTTTAGTCGGGGACACTGAAGCTTTCTTT; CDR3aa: CASSLVGDTEAFF
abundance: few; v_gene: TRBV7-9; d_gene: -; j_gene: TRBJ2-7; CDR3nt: TGTGCCAGCAGCTTACTAGCAAATGGCGAGCAGTACTTC; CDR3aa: CASSLLANGEQYF
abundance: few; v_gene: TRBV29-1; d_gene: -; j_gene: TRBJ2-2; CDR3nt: TGCAGCGTTGTCCGAGGGGTGAACACCGGGGAGCTGTTTTTT; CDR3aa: CSVVRGVNTGELFF
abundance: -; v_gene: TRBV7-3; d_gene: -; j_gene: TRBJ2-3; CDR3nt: TGTGCCAGCAGCAGCCAAGGGGTCCTGGCGGGTACGCAGTATTTT; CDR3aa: CASSSQGVLAGTQYF
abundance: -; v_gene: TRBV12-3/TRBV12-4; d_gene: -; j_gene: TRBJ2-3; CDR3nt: TGTGCCAGCAGCTTTCGGGACCGCCATATCACAGATACGCAGTATTTT; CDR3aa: CASSFRDRHITDTQYF
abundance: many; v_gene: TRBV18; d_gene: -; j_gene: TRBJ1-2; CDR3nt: TGTGCCAGCTCTTCGGGTTCTAACTATGGCTACACCTTC; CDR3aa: CASSSGSNYGYTF
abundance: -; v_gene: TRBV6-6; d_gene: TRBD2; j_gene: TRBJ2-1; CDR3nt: TGTGCCAGCAGTTACGGCGGGGGATACAATGAGCAGTTCTTC; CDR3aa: CASSYGGGYNEQFF
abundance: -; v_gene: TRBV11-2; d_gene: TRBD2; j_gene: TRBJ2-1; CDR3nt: TGTGCCAGCACAGGACTAGCATTTATCGTGGGTGAGCAGTTCTTC; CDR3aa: CASTGLAFIVGEQFF
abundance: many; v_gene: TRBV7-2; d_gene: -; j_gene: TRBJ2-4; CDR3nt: TGTGCCAGCAGCTCCTCCCTAGGGGGGGTTGGAGCCAAAAACATTCAGTACTTC; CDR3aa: CASSSSLGGVGAKNIQYF
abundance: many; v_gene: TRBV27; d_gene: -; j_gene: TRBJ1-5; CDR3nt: TGTGCCAGCAGTACGTCCCGGGTCCTCATGGGTCAGCCCCAGCATTTT; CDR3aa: CASSTSRVLMGQPQHF
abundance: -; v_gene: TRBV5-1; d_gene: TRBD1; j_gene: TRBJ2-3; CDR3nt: TGCGCCAGTAGGACAGGCGACCTAAGCACAGATACGCAGTATTTT; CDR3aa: CASRTGDLSTDTQYF
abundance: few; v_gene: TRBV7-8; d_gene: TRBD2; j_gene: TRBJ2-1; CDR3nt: TGTGCCAGCAGCTCGGTACTAGCGGGCCAAGTTGATGAGCAGTTCTTC; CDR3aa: CASSSVLAGQVDEQFF
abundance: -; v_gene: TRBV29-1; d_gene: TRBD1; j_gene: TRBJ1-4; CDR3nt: TGCAGCGTTTCTTCCCTTGGACAGGGACAACTGTTTTTT; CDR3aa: CSVSSLGQGQLFF
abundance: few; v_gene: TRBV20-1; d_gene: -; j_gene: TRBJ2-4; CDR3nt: TGCAGTGCCCCCGGACACCTAGCCAAAAACATTCAGTACTTC; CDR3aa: CSAPGHLAKNIQYF
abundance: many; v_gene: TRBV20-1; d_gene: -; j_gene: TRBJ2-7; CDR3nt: TGCAGTGCTAGAAGACTCTACGAGCAGTACTTC; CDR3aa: CSARRLYEQYF
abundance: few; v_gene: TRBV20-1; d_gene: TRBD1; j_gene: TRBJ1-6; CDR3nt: TGCAGTGCTAGACCAGGGGGCGAAATTAATTCACCCCTCCACTTT; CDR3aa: CSARPGGEINSPLHF
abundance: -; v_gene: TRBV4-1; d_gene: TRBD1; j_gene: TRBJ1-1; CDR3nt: TGCGCCAGCAGCCAAGTCCGGACAGGGAGGAACACTGAAGCTTTCTTT; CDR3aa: CASSQVRTGRNTEAFF
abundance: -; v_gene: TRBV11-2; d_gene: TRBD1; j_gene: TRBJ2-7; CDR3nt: TGTGCCAGCAGCCCGACCCGCAGGGACAGGCGCCAGGCCTACGAGCAGTACTTC; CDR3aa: CASSPTRRDRRQAYEQYF
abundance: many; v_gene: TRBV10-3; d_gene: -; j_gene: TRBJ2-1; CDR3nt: TGTGCCATCAGTGAGTCGAAAACCTCCTACAATGAGCAGTTCTTC; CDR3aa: CAISESKTSYNEQFF
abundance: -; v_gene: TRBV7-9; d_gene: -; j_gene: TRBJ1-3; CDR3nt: TGTGCCAGCAGCTTCGACGGGACCGCGGGAAACACCATATATTTT; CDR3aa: CASSFDGTAGNTIYF
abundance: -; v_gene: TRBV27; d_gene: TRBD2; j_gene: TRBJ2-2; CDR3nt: TGTGCCAGCAGTAGCGGGACCACCACCGGGGAGCTGTTTTTT; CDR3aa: CASSSGTTTGELFF
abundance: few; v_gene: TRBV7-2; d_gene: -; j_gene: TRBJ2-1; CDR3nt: TGTGCCAGCAGCTTAGCGGGAGTAGAGTACCATGAGCAGTTCTTC; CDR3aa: CASSLAGVEYHEQFF
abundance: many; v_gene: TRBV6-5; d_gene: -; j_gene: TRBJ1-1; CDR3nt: TGTGCCAGCAGTTACGGAAGGCCAATCGGGCTGGTGACTGAAGCTTTCTTT; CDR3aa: CASSYGRPIGLVTEAFF
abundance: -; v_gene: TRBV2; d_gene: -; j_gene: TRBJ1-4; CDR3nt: TGTGCCAGCAGTGAAGCGGGCTCGGGGGAAAAACTGTTTTTT; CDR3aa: CASSEAGSGEKLFF
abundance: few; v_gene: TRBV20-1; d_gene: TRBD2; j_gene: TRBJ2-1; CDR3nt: TGCAGTGCTAATCCGGGACTAGCAAACAATGAGCAGTTCTTC; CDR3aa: CSANPGLANNEQFF
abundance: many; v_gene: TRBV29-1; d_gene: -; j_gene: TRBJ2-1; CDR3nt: TGCAGCGTTGCTAAGAGCTCCTACAATGAGCAGTTCTTC; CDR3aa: CSVAKSSYNEQFF
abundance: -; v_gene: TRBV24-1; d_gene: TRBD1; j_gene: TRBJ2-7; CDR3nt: TGTGCCACCAGTGATTCCAGACAGGGAAGATACGAGCAGTACTTC; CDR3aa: CATSDSRQGRYEQYF
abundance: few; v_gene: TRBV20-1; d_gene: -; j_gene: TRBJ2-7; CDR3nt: TGCAGTGCTAGAGAGTTTAACTCCTACGAGCAGTACTTC; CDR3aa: CSAREFNSYEQYF
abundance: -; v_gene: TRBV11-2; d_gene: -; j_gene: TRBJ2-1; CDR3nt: TGTGCCAGCAGCTCACAGGGCAGGGAGCAGTTCTTC; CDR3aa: CASSSQGREQFF
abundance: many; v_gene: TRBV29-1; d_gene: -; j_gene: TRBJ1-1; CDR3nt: TGCAGCGGGTGGACGGAGGCTGAAGCTTTCTTT; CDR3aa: CSGWTEAEAFF
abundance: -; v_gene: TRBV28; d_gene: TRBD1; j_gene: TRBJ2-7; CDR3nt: TGTGCCAGCAGTTTAAGGGACAGGGGCCACGAGCAGTACTTC; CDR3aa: CASSLRDRGHEQYF
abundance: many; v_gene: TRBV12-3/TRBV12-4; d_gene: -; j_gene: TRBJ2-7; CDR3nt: TGTGCCAGCAGTCCGGGGGGGACAGCAACCTACGAGCAGTACTTC; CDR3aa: CASSPGGTATYEQYF
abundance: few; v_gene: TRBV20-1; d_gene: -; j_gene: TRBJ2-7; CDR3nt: TGCAGTGCTCCGACCGAACACAGGGTCGGGAGCTCCTACGAGCAGTACTTC; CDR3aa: CSAPTEHRVGSSYEQYF
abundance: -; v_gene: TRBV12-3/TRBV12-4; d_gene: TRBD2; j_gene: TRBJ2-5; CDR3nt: TGTGCCAGCAGTAGGACTAGATGGGAGACCCAGTACTTC; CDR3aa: CASSRTRWETQYF